The next 2 T cell receptor beta chains were all read from a single sample in a study of human T cells and chemical hapten exposure. TCRdb reprocessed the RACE reads via MiXCR and lists one record per CDR3 protein. The sample has a few hundred thousand distinct CDR3 sequences; 7% to 10% are singletons. Time point reported: pre-sensitization, week 0. Treatment reported: therapeutic diphenylcyclopropenone sensitization with weekly scalp DPC. Source: whole blood, taken in connection with sensitization to the hapten diphenylcyclopropenone (DPC). These receptors originate from a woman between 40 and 50 years old with alopecia areata. Some clones in this sample may be carry-over from other donors' samples.

The table lists this clonotype with many counts. The chain is built from TRBV27 and TRBJ2-3; D unresolved. There are 14 residues in the CDR3. Germline V gene lookup returns CDR1 MNHEY and CDR2 SMNVEV (reference sequence). Trimming shortened V by 6 bases and J by 0 bases, and 10 bases separated the two germline ends. The CDR3 loop reads CASRLAGSTDTQYF. CDR3 sequence (DNA): TGTGCCAGCAGGTTGGCCGGGAGCACAGATACGCAGTATTTT.

This rearrangement joins TRBV14 to TRBJ1-6; D is uncertain. CDR3 length equals 13 residues. Trimming stripped 1 base from V and 6 bases from J, with 4 bases between. CDR1 and CDR2 (germline): SGHDN, FVKESK. The CDR3 DNA sequence: TGTGCCAGCAGCCAAGGCTTTAATTCACCCCTCCACTTT. It translates to CASSQGFNSPLHF. Using reference TRBV14 and TRBJ1-6 for the parts outside the CDR3, the full variable domain is EAGVTQFPSHSVIEKGQTVTLRCDPISGHDNLYWYRRVMGKEIKFLLHFVKESKQDESGMPNNRFLAERTGGTYSTLKVQPAELEDSGVYFCASSQGFNSPLHFGNGTRLTVT.